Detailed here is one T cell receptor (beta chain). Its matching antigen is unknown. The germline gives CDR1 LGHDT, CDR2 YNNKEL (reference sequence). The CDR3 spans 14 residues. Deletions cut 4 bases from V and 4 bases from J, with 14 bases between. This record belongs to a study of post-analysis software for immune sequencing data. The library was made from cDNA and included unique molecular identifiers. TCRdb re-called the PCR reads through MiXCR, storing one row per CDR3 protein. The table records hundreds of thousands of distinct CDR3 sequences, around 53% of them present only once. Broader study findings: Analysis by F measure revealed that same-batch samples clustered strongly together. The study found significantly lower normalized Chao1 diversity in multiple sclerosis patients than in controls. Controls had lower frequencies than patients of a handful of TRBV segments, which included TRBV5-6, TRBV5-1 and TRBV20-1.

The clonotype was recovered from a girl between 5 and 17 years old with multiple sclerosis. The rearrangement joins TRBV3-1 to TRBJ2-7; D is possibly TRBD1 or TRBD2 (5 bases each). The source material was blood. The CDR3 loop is CASSPFGTNYEQYF. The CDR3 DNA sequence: TGTGCCAGCAGCCCTTTCGGGACGAATTACGAGCAGTACTTC.